This TCR beta chain is drawn from a study of CD8 T cells in ankylosing spondylitis. Whole-study results and caveats: Both synovial fluid and blood in reactive arthritis had previously been reported to carry some motif variants. In ankylosing spondylitis patients, matched synovial fluid reportedly showed significant enrichment of disease-linked clones.

The CDR3 is 15 residues long. The V gene lost 6 bases and the J gene lost 3 bases, with 15 bases spanning the gap. Germline values: CDR1 MNHNS, CDR2 SASEGT. MiXCR, run by TCRdb on the 5' RACE reads, gives a single entry per CDR3 protein. Here the sample spans a few hundred thousand distinct CDR3 sequences, 20% being singletons. This clonotype was seen a single time. Its target is unknown. This sequence joins TRBV6-1 and TRBJ1-5; unclear D gene. Sequencing was carried out using blood, either unsorted or a sorted T cell fraction (not recorded which). The TCR comes from a male donor with ankylosing spondylitis or in good health (not recorded which). CDR3 residues: CASRQPGLHNQPQHF. The CDR3 bases are TGTGCCAGCAGACAACCCGGCCTACACAATCAGCCCCAGCATTTT.